These 12 T cell receptor beta chains came from one sample sequenced in a study of cytomegalovirus exposure and HLA in healthy donors. PCR used 60 Vbeta primers and 13 Jbeta primers. The data were produced by immunoSEQ multiplex PCR, yet TCRdb's version contains in-frame clones alone and is incomplete. The sample table includes 220,000 or so clones. The sequencing sample was made of PBMCs. The receptors stem from a girl aged 2 to 9 in good health and CMV-seropositive.

A word on this clone: Relative to the germline gene, one junction end is altered; a read error may explain this. The chain employs TRBV15 and TRBJ1-5; TRBD1 matches 7 bases. Germline CDR1 is LNHNV and CDR2 is YYDKDF (reference sequence). This CDR3 is built from 13 residues. The CDR3 sequence is CATSTGGNLPQHF. CDR3 in DNA: TGTGCCACCAGCACAGGGGGTAATCTGCCCCAGCATTTT.

The J gene is TRBJ1-4, the V gene TRBV4-1; TRBD1 agrees at 8 bases. The CDR3 has 14 residues. V lost 4 bases and J lost 8; bases outside the gene matches: 6. CDR1 and CDR2 (germline): MGHRA, YSYEKL. CDR3 nucleotides: TGCGCCAGCAGCCCGGACAGGGCGAGCGAAAAACTGTTTTTT. Translated, it gives CASSPDRASEKLFF.

The chain joins TRBV11-2 to TRBJ1-3; 7 nucleotides align to TRBD1. CDR1 and CDR2 from the germline V gene are SGHAT and FQNNGV. This CDR3 has 16 amino acids. The V gene end was trimmed by 5 bases and the J gene end by 0 bases; junction bases not matched to a gene: 7. CDR3 residues: CASSPLQGPSGNTIYF. CDR3 nucleotides: TGTGCCAGCAGCCCCTTACAGGGGCCCTCTGGAAACACCATATATTTT.

The gene calls are TRBV28 and TRBJ1-4, with D possibly TRBD1 on 5 matching bases. The CDR3 has 14 residues. Trimming removed 6 bases at V and 5 bases at J, with 13 bases between. Germline V CDR1 and CDR2: MDHEN, SYDVKM. The chain's CDR3 is CASSMGGTNEKLFF. DNA of the CDR3: TGTGCCAGCAGCATGGGGGGAACCAATGAAAAACTGTTTTTT. Variable domain in full (rest from reference TRBV28 and TRBJ1-4): DVKVTQSSRYLVKRTGEKVFLECVQDMDHENMFWYRQDPGLGLRLIYFSYDVKMKEKGDIPEGYSVSREKKERFSLILESASTNQTSMYLCASSMGGTNEKLFFGSGTQLSVL.

The V and J genes are TRBV6-1 and TRBJ1-2; D unclear. The CDR3 is 16 amino acids. With 3 bases removed from V and 5 bases from J, the gap between germline ends came to 19 bases. Germline values: CDR1 MNHNS, CDR2 SASEGT. CDR3 in amino acids: CASSEEPTAGPYGYTF. The DNA of the CDR3 is TGTGCCAGCAGTGAGGAGCCAACTGCCGGTCCATATGGCTACACCTTC.

The rearrangement joins TRBV5-1 to TRBJ2-5, with 10 bases lining up with TRBD2. This CDR3 contains 16 residues. Germline values: CDR1 SGHRS, CDR2 YFSETQ. The junction had 9 bases not matched to a gene; V was cut back by 5 bases and J by 2 bases. This CDR3 is CASRASGGSRQETQYF. The CDR3 DNA follows: TGCGCCAGCAGGGCTAGCGGGGGATCACGGCAAGAGACCCAGTACTTC.

This chain links TRBV25-1 with TRBJ1-2; D gene uncertain. Germline CDR1 and CDR2: MGHDK and SYGVNS. There are 14 residues in the CDR3. V was pared by 3 bases and J by 8 bases, with 16 bases between. CDR3 bases: TGTGCCAGCAGTGAGAGAGCAGAGGCGTTCGGCTACACCTTC. This codes for CASSERAEAFGYTF.

The rearrangement uses TRBV4-1 and TRBJ2-3, with TRBD2 matching over 7 bases. The germline V gene has CDR1 MGHRA and CDR2 YSYEKL. The CDR3 is 20 amino acids. Unmatched junction bases numbered 20, after V lost 0 bases and J lost 5 bases. This CDR3 is CASSQDRVLAGEPSGDTQYF. The CDR3, as DNA: TGCGCCAGCAGCCAAGACAGAGTCTTGGCGGGAGAGCCGTCTGGAGATACGCAGTATTTT.

The gene calls are TRBV9 and TRBJ2-1; 9 nucleotides align to TRBD2. Germline V gene lookup returns CDR1 SGDLS and CDR2 YYNGEE. The CDR3 covers 14 residues. V lost 3 bases to trimming and J lost 2 bases; unmatched junction nucleotides: 0. CDR3 sequence reads: CASSGTSAYNEQFF. For the CDR3, the DNA is TGTGCCAGCAGCGGGACTAGCGCCTACAATGAGCAGTTCTTC.

The J gene is TRBJ2-5, the V gene TRBV10-3, with 7 bases lining up with TRBD2. V was pared by 2 bases and J by 5 bases, with 5 bases of the junction left unmatched. Germline V gene lookup returns CDR1 ENHRY and CDR2 SYGVKD. This CDR3 spans 14 amino acids. This CDR3 is CAISEPGLVETQYF. The CDR3 DNA is TGTGCCATCAGTGAGCCTGGACTAGTGGAGACCCAGTACTTC.

The rearrangement links TRBV25-1 to TRBJ1-2, with D uncertain. Trimming stripped 8 bases from V and 6 bases from J, with 16 bases between. The CDR3 loop spans 13 amino acids. CDR1 is MGHDK and CDR2 is SYGVNS in the germline V gene. The CDR3 sequence: CASSEGGRNGYTF. For the CDR3, the DNA is TGTGCCAGCTCAGAAGGCGGGCGGAATGGCTACACCTTC.

In DNA, the CDR3 is TGTGCCAGCAGTGATCCGGGACAGCAGATTAGCACAGATACGCAGTATTTT. This gives the protein CASSDPGQQISTDTQYF. V and J are TRBV2 and TRBJ2-3; TRBD1 matches 7 bases. The CDR3 is made up of 17 amino acids. The V and J ends lost 3 bases and 0 bases, in that order; junction bases with no gene match: 9. Germline V gene sequence: CDR1 SNHLY, CDR2 FYNNEI.